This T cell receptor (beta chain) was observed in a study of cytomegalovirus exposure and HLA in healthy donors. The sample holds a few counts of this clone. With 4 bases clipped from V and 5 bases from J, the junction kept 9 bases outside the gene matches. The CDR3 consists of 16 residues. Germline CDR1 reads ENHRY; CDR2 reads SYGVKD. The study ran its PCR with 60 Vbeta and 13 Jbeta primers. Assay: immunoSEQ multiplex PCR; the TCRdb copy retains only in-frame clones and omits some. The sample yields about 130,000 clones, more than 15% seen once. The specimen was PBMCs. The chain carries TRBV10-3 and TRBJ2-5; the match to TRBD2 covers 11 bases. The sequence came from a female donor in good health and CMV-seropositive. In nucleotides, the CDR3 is TGTGCCATCAGTGGCGGGTTAGCGGGGGGGCGGGAGACCCAGTACTTC. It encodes CAISGGLAGGRETQYF.